Here is one T cell receptor beta chain with its context. MiXCR, run by TCRdb on the 5' RACE reads, gives a single entry per CDR3 protein. Here the sample spans about 540,000 distinct CDR3 sequences, around 21% being singletons. This specimen comes from a study of T-cell memory formation after mild COVID-19. Sequenced material: PBMCs or a T cell subset sorted from them (not recorded which). This receptor was identified in an adult woman who had mild COVID-19 (a few samples of this study predate the infection). Cell type and time point are not known.

CDR3 amino acids: CASSQLWGTRGNEQFF. As DNA, the CDR3 is TGTGCCAGCAGCCAATTGTGGGGGACTAGGGGGAATGAGCAGTTCTTC. The chain is built from TRBV4-2 and TRBJ2-1, with 8 positions matching TRBD2. The V and J ends lost 2 bases and 7 bases, in that order; junction bases with no gene match: 10. The CDR3 has 16 amino acids. CDR1 and CDR2 (germline): LGHNA, YNFKEQ.